One and the same sample provided the 18 T cell receptor beta chains below, sequenced in a study of control samples from healthy donors and cancer patients. Data came from immunoSEQ multiplex PCR; TCRdb stores just in-frame clones and leaves some out. Found here are roughly 80,000 clones, roughly 86% of them singletons; the top ten hold less than 7%. The sequencing input was blood. Source of these receptors: a man between 45 and 60 years old in good health.

This clone was counted only a few times. This sequence joins TRBV6-5 and TRBJ1-1; maybe TRBD1 (6 bases). Germline-derived CDR1 and CDR2 are MNHEY and SVGAGI. The CDR3 extends over 14 amino acids. V dropped 6 bases and J dropped 3 bases, with 14 bases sitting between them. CDR3 loop: CASRSRGGYTEAFF. The CDR3 coding sequence is TGTGCCAGCAGGAGCAGGGGAGGGTACACTGAAGCTTTCTTT.

This clone was found once. The junction departs from the called germline gene at one end, perhaps through a read error. The chain combines TRBV30 with TRBJ1-3; 7 positions match TRBD1. The germline V gene encodes CDR1 GTSNPN and CDR2 SVGIG (reference sequence). The CDR3 runs 13 residues. CDR3 sequence reads: CAWGKGAGNTIYF. The DNA for the CDR3 is TGTGCCTGGGGGAAGGGGGCTGGGAACACCATATATTTT. The variable domain in full, completed from reference TRBV30 and TRBJ1-3, reads SQTIHQWPATLVQPVGSPLSLECTVEGTSNPNLYWYRQAAGRGLQLLFYSVGIGQISSEVPQNLSASRPQDRQFILSSKKLLLSDSGFYLCAWGKGAGNTIYFGEGSWLTVV.

This clone is a singleton in its sample. J is TRBJ2-3 and V is TRBV2; TRBD1 agrees at 7 bases. J lost 2 bases, V lost 7 bases, and 6 bases had no gene match. The CDR3 covers 14 residues. Germline V gives CDR1 SNHLY, CDR2 FYNNEI. The CDR3 bases are TGTGCCAGCATCCGGACAGGCCACACAGATACGCAGTATTTT. This translates into CASIRTGHTDTQYF.

J is TRBJ1-2 and V is TRBV10-2; no clear D gene. There are 17 residues in the CDR3. The germline V gene has CDR1 WSHSY and CDR2 SAAADI. V lost 3 bases and J 1 base, leaving 18 bases between the germline ends. The CDR3: CASSDTKGTDLNYGYTF. As DNA, the CDR3 is TGCGCCAGCAGTGACACTAAGGGAACCGATCTTAACTATGGCTACACCTTC.

This clone has more than one count but fewer than ten. The CDR3 sequence is CASSLRAGGSSNQPQHF. The CDR3 DNA reads TGCGCCAGCAGCTTGCGGGCAGGGGGGTCTAGCAATCAGCCCCAGCATTTT. The chain joins TRBV5-1 to TRBJ1-5, with 7 bases identical to TRBD1. Per the germline V gene, CDR1 is SGHRS and CDR2 is YFSETQ. The CDR3 has 17 amino acids. Trimming removed 1 base from V and 0 bases from J; junction bases left unmatched: 7.

This clone has just a few counts. The chain carries TRBV6-6 and TRBJ1-3; TRBD1 is a possible D gene (5 bases). Trimming left V 3 bases short and J 0 bases short, with 9 bases between. Germline V CDR1 and CDR2: MNHNY, SVGAGI (reference sequence). The CDR3 loop spans 15 amino acids. The CDR3 protein is CASSYRDPSGNTIYF. In DNA, the CDR3 is TGTGCCAGCAGTTATAGGGACCCCTCTGGAAACACCATATATTTT.

J is TRBJ2-7 and V is TRBV7-2; TRBD1 aligns across 7 bases. Germline V gene data show CDR1 as SGHTA and CDR2 as FQGNSA. The ends lost 4 bases at V and 2 bases at J; junction bases unmatched: 8. This CDR3 spans 15 amino acids. CDR3 region: CASSYRQGPTYEQYF. CDR3 DNA sequence: TGTGCCAGCAGCTACCGACAGGGACCAACCTACGAGCAGTACTTC.

CDR3 region: CATSDPGQGTDTQYF. The CDR3, as DNA: TGTGCCACCAGTGACCCGGGACAGGGGACAGATACGCAGTATTTT. V usage is TRBV24-1 and J usage is TRBJ2-3, with 10 nucleotides matching TRBD1. CDR3 length equals 15 residues. Germline V gene lookup returns CDR1 KGHDR and CDR2 SFDVKD. The ends lost 4 bases at V and 3 bases at J; junction bases unmatched: 3.

The J gene is TRBJ2-1, the V gene TRBV11-2; 7 nucleotides match TRBD1. CDR3 length: 13 residues. Losses at the gene ends were 4 bases for V and 7 bases for J; bases not matched to a gene: 4. The V gene's germline CDR1 is SGHAT and CDR2 FQNNGV. CDR3 DNA: TGTGCCAGCAGCTCCACCAGGGGGAATGAGCAGTTCTTC. This sequence encodes CASSSTRGNEQFF.

This chain joins TRBV6-2 or TRBV6-3 and TRBJ2-5, with 8 nucleotides matching TRBD1. The CDR3 covers 15 residues. The trim removed 2 bases at V and 4 bases at J, leaving 6 bases unmatched. Per germline, CDR1 MNHEY and CDR2 SVGEGT. CDR3 in DNA: TGTGCCAGCAGTTACGGCAGGGGGCTTGGAGAGACCCAGTACTTC. It specifies CASSYGRGLGETQYF.

This chain links TRBV12-3 or TRBV12-4 with TRBJ1-2; D unresolved. CDR3 length: 12 amino acids. V lost 5 bases, J lost 0 bases, and 4 bases lay in between. This chain's CDR3 is CASSLSNYGYTF. Written as DNA, the CDR3 is TGTGCCAGCAGTCTTTCTAACTATGGCTACACCTTC.

This sequence joins TRBV28 and TRBJ2-7; the D gene is possibly TRBD2 (6 bases). Trimming shortened V by 8 bases and J by 6 bases, and 20 bases separated the two germline ends. CDR3 length: 14 residues. The V gene's germline CDR1 is MDHEN and CDR2 SYDVKM. The CDR3 region has the DNA TGTGCCAGCCGAAGACGGAGGGGTCACAGCGAGCAGTACTTC. This sequence encodes CASRRRRGHSEQYF.

This chain joins TRBV15 and TRBJ2-2; no clear D gene. Germline-derived CDR1 and CDR2 are LNHNV and YYDKDF (reference sequence). The CDR3 runs to 16 residues. V was pared by 5 bases and J by 0 bases, with 13 bases between. Here the CDR3 DNA reads TGTGCCACCAGCCGCCTCGGACGTACGAACACCGGGGAGCTGTTTTTT. Amino acids: CATSRLGRTNTGELFF.

The chain recombines TRBV7-9 with TRBJ1-6; D perhaps matches TRBD1 (6 bases). The germline V gene encodes CDR1 SEHNR and CDR2 FQNEAQ (reference sequence). The CDR3 spans 14 residues. Trimming stripped 1 base from V and 11 bases from J, with 12 bases between. For the CDR3, the DNA is TGTGCCAGCAGCTTAGAACAGGGCCTTGCACCCCTCCACTTT. It codes for CASSLEQGLAPLHF.

This clone was found once. The V and J genes are TRBV18 and TRBJ1-4; D unresolved. Trimming pared 2 bases from V and 0 bases from J, leaving 4 bases between. Germline V gene lookup returns CDR1 KGHSH and CDR2 LQKENI. This CDR3 spans 14 amino acids. CDR3 DNA: TGTGCCAGCTCACCAAGGTCAACTAATGAAAAACTGTTTTTT. Its protein product is CASSPRSTNEKLFF.

The genes are TRBV6-1 and TRBJ2-3, with 8 bases that match TRBD2. The CDR3 has 15 residues. Germline-derived CDR1 and CDR2 are MNHNS and SASEGT. Trimming cost V 2 bases and J 1 base; bases outside gene matches: 2. CDR3 region: CASSETAGGTDTQYF. In nucleotides, the CDR3 is TGTGCCAGCAGTGAAACAGCGGGGGGCACAGATACGCAGTATTTT.

This clone was counted a few times. V is TRBV6-5 and J is TRBJ1-6; D uncertain. Deletions cut 2 bases from V and 4 bases from J, with 3 bases between. The V gene's germline CDR1 is MNHEY and CDR2 SVGAGI. The CDR3 is 13 amino acids. CDR3 bases: TGTGCCAGCAGTTACACGTATAATTCACCCCTCCACTTT. Amino acid sequence: CASSYTYNSPLHF.

The rearrangement links TRBV6-5 to TRBJ2-2; D ambiguous. V lost 4 bases to trimming and J lost 6 bases, with 12 bases between them. This CDR3 comprises 14 residues. Germline V CDR1 and CDR2: MNHEY, SVGAGI. CDR3 coding DNA: TGTGCCAGCAGTTCCTCAGGATCGGCCGGGGAGCTGTTTTTT. Translated, it gives CASSSSGSAGELFF.